These 27 T cell receptor beta chains were sequenced from one sample in a study of blood T cell repertoires in COVID-19. Sequencing used immunoSEQ multiplex PCR; TCRdb keeps in-frame clones, though not all of them. The sample lists about 190,000 clones; around nine tenths were seen once. The specimen sequenced was peripheral blood. Receptors originate from a woman in her 70s with COVID-19, enrolled during active disease.

The CDR3 sequence: CASNPQGNTIYF. For the CDR3, the DNA is TGTGCCAGCAACCCACAGGGAAACACCATATATTTT. The gene calls are TRBV7-9 and TRBJ1-3; D not resolved. V was cut by 7 bases and J by 4 bases, with 8 bases left in between. Germline CDR1 and CDR2: SEHNR and FQNEAQ (reference sequence). The CDR3 is made up of 12 amino acids.

The chain couples TRBV30 to TRBJ1-2; a possible D gene is TRBD1 (6 bases). Deletions cut 0 bases from V and 2 bases from J, with 10 bases between. The length of the CDR3 is 14 residues. CDR1 and CDR2 from the germline V gene are GTSNPN and SVGIG (reference sequence). CDR3 in amino acids: CAWSVVRGNYGYTF. Here the CDR3 DNA reads TGTGCCTGGAGTGTTGTGAGGGGGAACTATGGCTACACCTTC.

This chain connects TRBV2 to TRBJ1-2; D is ambiguous. This CDR3 region has 15 residues. V gave up 2 bases and J gave up 5 bases, with 15 bases separating them. Germline CDR1 reads SNHLY; CDR2 reads FYNNEI. The CDR3 DNA sequence: TGTGCCAGCAGTGAATCAGGATTGCACCTTTATGGCTACACCTTC. Its protein is CASSESGLHLYGYTF. Variable domain in full (rest from reference TRBV2 and TRBJ1-2): EPEVTQTPSHQVTQMGQEVILRCVPISNHLYFYWYRQILGQKVEFLVSFYNNEISEKSEIFDDQFSVERPDGSNFTLKIRSTKLEDSAMYFCASSESGLHLYGYTFGSGTRLTVV.

The rearrangement joins TRBV24-1 to TRBJ2-3; 7 bases align to TRBD2. The V segment lost 0 bases and the J segment 2 bases; nucleotides outside the gene matches: 4. The CDR3 has 16 amino acids. CDR1 is KGHDR, CDR2 SFDVKD, per germline. CDR3 amino acids: CATSDLKGGLTDTQYF. As DNA, the CDR3 is TGTGCCACCAGTGATTTGAAGGGAGGGCTCACAGATACGCAGTATTTT.

The chain employs TRBV29-1 and TRBJ1-1; maybe TRBD1 (5 bases). The V end was cut by 3 bases, the J end by 2 bases, with 7 bases between. The CDR3 length is 12 residues. Germline V gene sequence: CDR1 SQVTM, CDR2 ANQGSEA. The CDR3 loop reads CSVDGGNTEAFF. CDR3 nucleotide sequence: TGCAGCGTTGACGGGGGTAACACTGAAGCTTTCTTT.

This chain joins TRBV4-1 and TRBJ1-1; no definite D call. The CDR3 contains 15 residues. Germline V lookup: CDR1 MGHRA, CDR2 YSYEKL. Trimming stripped 0 bases from V and 1 base from J, with 9 bases between. The CDR3 loop is CASSQDNSKNTEAFF. CDR3 DNA sequence: TGCGCCAGCAGCCAAGATAACAGTAAGAACACTGAAGCTTTCTTT.

This chain uses TRBV28 with TRBJ1-1; maybe TRBD1 (5 bases). Germline CDR1 reads MDHEN; CDR2 reads SYDVKM. There are 14 residues in the CDR3. V dropped 3 bases and J dropped 4 bases, with 12 bases sitting between them. The CDR3 bases are TGTGCCAGCAGTTTTGTTCAGGGAAGCACTGAAGCTTTCTTT. Translating it yields CASSFVQGSTEAFF.

The V and J genes are TRBV11-2 and TRBJ2-1; 9 bases fit TRBD1. Germline V gene data show CDR1 as SGHAT and CDR2 as FQNNGV. The CDR3 runs 17 residues. With 3 bases clipped from V and 2 bases from J, the junction kept 8 bases outside the gene matches. CDR3 DNA sequence: TGTGCCAGCAGCTTGAGGAAGGGACAGGGAGCCTACAATGAGCAGTTCTTC. Its translation: CASSLRKGQGAYNEQFF.

The J gene is TRBJ2-7, the V gene TRBV5-1, with 7 bases identical to TRBD2. The J segment lost 3 bases and the V segment lost 1 base, leaving 7 bases of the junction unmatched. Germline CDR1 reads SGHRS; CDR2 reads YFSETQ. This CDR3 has 15 amino acids. CDR3 loop: CASSLTPSGLYEQYF. The CDR3 nucleotides are TGCGCCAGCAGCTTGACCCCTAGCGGTCTCTACGAGCAGTACTTC. The whole variable domain, remainder taken from reference TRBV5-1 and TRBJ2-7, is KAGVTQTPRYLIKTRGQQVTLSCSPISGHRSVSWYQQTPGQGLQFLFEYFSETQRNKGNFPGRFSGRQFSNSRSEMNVSTLELGDSALYLCASSLTPSGLYEQYFGPGTRLTVT.

A few counts support this clone. The rearrangement links TRBV4-1 to TRBJ1-5, with D unclear. Germline V CDR1 and CDR2: MGHRA, YSYEKL. The CDR3 runs to 14 residues. The germline V and J ends were trimmed by 1 base and 3 bases, with 7 bases remaining between them. This CDR3 is CASSQVRNNQPQHF. The CDR3 region has the DNA TGCGCCAGCAGCCAAGTCAGGAACAATCAGCCCCAGCATTTT.

The gene calls are TRBV29-1 and TRBJ1-3; D is possibly TRBD1 (6 bases). V was pared by 1 base and J by 4 bases, with 14 bases between. The CDR3 contains 15 residues. Germline values: CDR1 SQVTM, CDR2 ANQGSEA. In DNA, the CDR3 is TGCAGCGTTGAAGGAAGGGGGACCGCAGGAAACACCATATATTTT. This sequence encodes CSVEGRGTAGNTIYF.

The gene calls are TRBV15 and TRBJ2-7; 8 bases are shared with TRBD2. Germline V gene data show CDR1 as LNHNV and CDR2 as YYDKDF (reference sequence). V was pared by 0 bases and J by 7 bases, with 14 bases of the junction left unmatched. This CDR3 has 17 amino acids. The CDR3 sequence: CATSRDIGGASGSEQYF. In DNA form, the CDR3 reads TGTGCCACCAGCAGAGATATCGGGGGGGCGTCCGGGAGTGAGCAGTACTTC.

The chain combines TRBV9 with TRBJ2-1; 14 bases line up with TRBD2. The V segment lost 3 bases and the J segment 8 bases; nucleotides outside the gene matches: 4. Germline V lookup: CDR1 SGDLS, CDR2 YYNGEE. This CDR3 has 15 amino acids. In DNA form, the CDR3 reads TGTGCCAGCAGCGGCGGGACTAGCGGGAGCTATGAGCAGTTCTTC. Protein product: CASSGGTSGSYEQFF.

The chain uses TRBV25-1 and TRBJ1-2; 7 bases are a match to TRBD1. CDR3 length: 15 amino acids. J gave up 8 bases and V 0 bases, and 9 bases lay outside the gene matches. Germline CDR1 and CDR2: MGHDK and SYGVNS. The CDR3 sequence is CASSEYPTGTGGYTF. The DNA for the CDR3 is TGTGCCAGCAGTGAATATCCGACAGGGACCGGGGGCTACACCTTC.

This chain joins TRBV19 and TRBJ2-7; D is possibly TRBD1 (6 bases). V was shortened by 10 bases and J by 9 bases, with 16 bases between the two germline ends. The V gene's germline CDR1 is LNHDA and CDR2 SQIVND (reference sequence). This CDR3 spans 11 amino acids. CDR3 nucleotide sequence: TGTGCCACCCAACAGGGTTCAGGGCAGTACTTC. Protein: CATQQGSGQYF.

V is TRBV18 and J is TRBJ2-1, with 8 bases lining up with TRBD1. The J segment lost 5 bases and the V segment lost 11 bases, leaving 2 bases of the junction unmatched. This CDR3 is 11 amino acids long. CDR1 and CDR2 from the germline V gene are KGHSH and LQKENI. In DNA, the CDR3 is TGTGCCGGGGGACAGGACAATGAGCAGTTCTTC. Protein sequence: CAGGQDNEQFF.

The rearrangement joins TRBV2 to TRBJ2-3, with D possibly TRBD2 on 6 matching bases. V was cut by 4 bases and J by 5 bases, with 16 bases left in between. This CDR3 contains 15 residues. The germline gives CDR1 SNHLY, CDR2 FYNNEI. This CDR3 is CASSGLAEGQDTQYF. The CDR3 nucleotides are TGTGCCAGCAGTGGGTTAGCGGAAGGGCAAGATACGCAGTATTTT.

V and J are TRBV28 and TRBJ2-1; TRBD2 agrees at 8 bases. V lost 9 bases and J lost 6; bases outside the gene matches: 19. The CDR3 has 17 residues. Germline values: CDR1 MDHEN, CDR2 SYDVKM. CDR3 protein: CASSDGGGLVSGNEQFF. As DNA, the CDR3 is TGTGCCAGTTCGGATGGCGGGGGACTAGTCTCCGGCAATGAGCAGTTCTTC.

The CDR3 sequence: CASRTMTGPSGYGYTF. The CDR3, as DNA: TGTGCCAGCAGGACGATGACAGGCCCTTCGGGCTATGGCTACACCTTC. V usage is TRBV11-2 and J usage is TRBJ1-2; TRBD1 is a possible D gene (6 bases). The germline gives CDR1 SGHAT, CDR2 FQNNGV. With 6 bases removed from V and 4 bases from J, the gap between germline ends came to 21 bases. This CDR3 is built from 16 residues.

The chain recombines TRBV5-1 with TRBJ2-2; tentative D call: TRBD1 (5 bases). This CDR3 region has 15 residues. V was trimmed by 4 bases and J by 1 base, leaving 11 bases between them. The germline V gene has CDR1 SGHRS and CDR2 YFSETQ. The CDR3 nucleotides are TGCGCCAGCAGCCCCCGTCAGGGGAACACCGGGGAGCTGTTTTTT. It specifies CASSPRQGNTGELFF. The full variable domain, with the rest looked up from reference TRBV5-1 and TRBJ2-2, is KAGVTQTPRYLIKTRGQQVTLSCSPISGHRSVSWYQQTPGQGLQFLFEYFSETQRNKGNFPGRFSGRQFSNSRSEMNVSTLELGDSALYLCASSPRQGNTGELFFGEGSRLTVL.

The V call is TRBV6-5, the J call TRBJ1-1; D may be TRBD1 (5 bases). From germline, CDR1 is MNHEY and CDR2 SVGAGI. This CDR3 region has 16 residues. With 2 bases removed from V and 1 base from J, the gap between germline ends came to 14 bases. The CDR3 protein is CASSYRGGVRNTEAFF. CDR3 in DNA: TGTGCCAGCAGTTACAGGGGTGGAGTGCGGAACACTGAAGCTTTCTTT.

This rearrangement joins TRBV2 to TRBJ2-7, with D maybe TRBD1 (5 bases). Looked up from germline, CDR1 is SNHLY and CDR2 is FYNNEI. V gave up 1 base and J gave up 6 bases, with 13 bases separating them. The CDR3 runs 14 residues. In DNA form, the CDR3 reads TGTGCCAGCAGTGAAGGCCGGCAGGGTACCGAGCAGTACTTC. Encoded protein: CASSEGRQGTEQYF.

This chain joins TRBV7-8 and TRBJ1-5, with 11 bases fitting TRBD1. Germline trimming cut 4 bases from V and 4 bases from J; bases unmatched to any gene: 9. Per the germline V gene, CDR1 is SGHVS and CDR2 is FQNEAQ. The CDR3 length is 17 residues. CDR3 loop: CASSSTGTGGSNQPQHF. In DNA form, the CDR3 reads TGTGCCAGCAGCTCGACGGGGACAGGGGGTTCAAATCAGCCCCAGCATTTT.

The chain employs TRBV29-1 and TRBJ2-5; TRBD2 is a possible D gene (5 bases). The CDR3 has 13 amino acids. Germline CDR1 reads SQVTM; CDR2 reads ANQGSEA. V shed 4 bases and J shed 6 bases, with 15 bases lying between them. The CDR3 loop is CSVVSEGGQTQYF. The CDR3 coding sequence is TGCAGCGTTGTGTCGGAAGGCGGGCAGACCCAGTACTTC. The variable domain in full, completed from reference TRBV29-1 and TRBJ2-5, reads SAVISQKPSRDICQRGTSLTIQCQVDSQVTMMFWYRQQPGQSLTLIATANQGSEATYESGFVIDKFPISRPNLTFSTLTVSNMSPEDSSIYLCSVVSEGGQTQYFGPGTRLLVL.

This chain connects TRBV5-1 to TRBJ1-4; no clear D. The length of the CDR3 is 14 residues. The germline V and J ends were trimmed by 4 bases and 8 bases, with 15 bases remaining between them. Germline values: CDR1 SGHRS, CDR2 YFSETQ. The CDR3 here is CASSQGPREEKLFF. DNA of the CDR3: TGCGCCAGCAGCCAAGGACCGAGGGAGGAAAAACTGTTTTTT.

This chain joins TRBV15 and TRBJ2-2; 13 nucleotides agree with TRBD2. The CDR3 is made up of 17 amino acids. Germline V gene lookup returns CDR1 LNHNV and CDR2 YYDKDF (reference sequence). J was trimmed by 7 bases and V by 0 bases; bases with no gene match: 5. Written as DNA, the CDR3 is TGTGCCACCAGCAGAGATCGACTAGCGGGAGGTCTCGGGGAGCTGTTTTTT. Residues: CATSRDRLAGGLGELFF.

V and J are TRBV18 and TRBJ2-1; 12 nucleotides agree with TRBD2. With V trimmed by 3 bases and J by 4 bases, 4 bases remained unmatched. In germline, CDR1 is KGHSH, CDR2 LQKENI. This CDR3 region has 16 residues. CDR3 in DNA: TGTGCCAGCTCACCCCCGACTAGCGGGGGATACAATGAGCAGTTCTTC. Amino acids: CASSPPTSGGYNEQFF.